Sequencing of this T cell receptor beta chain was carried out in a study of cytomegalovirus exposure and HLA in healthy donors. Study-wide results and caveats: Cytomegalovirus-associated TCR beta chains were listed, numbering some 180. Later on, an analysis showed TCR association rates differing by HLA locus, with DRB1 the most and HLA-C the fewest. Donor immune exposure was known only as CMV serostatus. What TCR beta sequences reportedly achieved was accurate prediction of HLA-A and HLA-B alleles in most subjects.

This clone was recorded a few times. Its target is not known. J was trimmed by 5 bases and V by 5 bases; bases with no gene match: 13. Germline values: CDR1 SGDLS, CDR2 YYNGEE. The CDR3 totals 16 residues. The PCR employed 60 Vbeta primers together with 13 Jbeta primers. Sequenced by immunoSEQ multiplex PCR; TCRdb stores in-frame clones only, minus some. The sample gives 150,000 to 200,000 clones, approximately 80% of which show up once; approximately 0.55% is in the top ten. Sequenced sample: PBMCs. This receptor was obtained from a woman aged 45-60 years in good health and CMV-seronegative. The chain uses TRBV9 and TRBJ2-1; 7 positions match TRBD2. The CDR3 protein is CASRKSEGGRNNEQFF. The CDR3 DNA follows: TGTGCCAGCAGGAAATCCGAGGGCGGGAGAAACAATGAGCAGTTCTTC.